This is a list of T cell receptor beta chains from one sample in a study of cytomegalovirus exposure and HLA in healthy donors. Repertoires were generated with immunoSEQ multiplex PCR, while TCRdb's copy carries only in-frame clones and drops some. The table lists about 130,000 clones, around three quarters of them singletons. The sample taken for sequencing was PBMCs. Receptors originate from a male donor in good health and CMV-seropositive. The CDR3 runs from the conserved cysteine through the conserved F or W. A D gene is named only where the DNA matches it firmly. Size is stated for part of the rows, as once, few or many counts, or as a class when the clone is expanded.

>TRBV19|few|12|.|TRBJ2-7
CASRRAGGEQYF
TGTGCCAGTAGGAGGGCCGGCGGCGAGCAGTACTTC
>TRBV15|.|16|.|TRBJ2-5
CATSSGTRAGQETQYF
TGTGCCACCAGCAGTGGGACGAGGGCGGGACAAGAGACCCAGTACTTC
>TRBV28|.|15|TRBD1|TRBJ1-2
CASSLGGGADYGYTF
TGTGCCAGCAGTTTAGGAGGGGGCGCAGACTATGGCTACACCTTC
>TRBV5-8|.|16|TRBD1|TRBJ2-2
CASSFLDRGHTGELFF
TGTGCCAGCAGTTTTTTGGACAGGGGTCACACCGGGGAGCTGTTTTTT
>TRBV6-1|once|16|.|TRBJ2-2
CASSEASAGVAGELFF
TGTGCCAGCAGTGAAGCTTCGGCAGGGGTCGCCGGGGAGCTGTTTTTT
>TRBV2|.|17|TRBD2|TRBJ2-7
CASTPQRGGLGGLEQYF
TGTGCCAGCACCCCCCAGCGGGGGGGCCTAGGCGGGCTCGAGCAGTACTTC
>TRBV10-3|once|15|TRBD1|TRBJ1-5
CAICRDRGWDQPQHF
TGTGCCATATGCCGGGACAGGGGGTGGGATCAGCCCCAGCATTTT
>TRBV4-2|.|12|.|TRBJ2-4
CASSPGFNSQYF
TGTGCCAGCAGCCCCGGTTTTAACAGTCAGTACTTC
>TRBV13|.|16|TRBD2|TRBJ2-3
CASSLKRVGGADTQYF
TGTGCCAGCAGCTTAAAAAGGGTGGGGGGGGCAGATACGCAGTATTTT
>TRBV13|once|15|.|TRBJ2-5
CASSPRAARTETQYF
TGTGCCAGCAGCCCCAGGGCTGCGCGCACAGAGACCCAGTACTTC
>TRBV7-6|.|19|TRBD2|TRBJ2-2
CASSPFGGSGNVGTGELFF
TGTGCCAGCAGCCCATTTGGGGGTAGCGGGAATGTAGGCACCGGGGAGCTGTTTTTT
>TRBV5-4|.|14|TRBD1|TRBJ2-1
CASSLGTGGLRQFF
TGTGCCAGCAGCCTTGGGACAGGGGGTTTAAGGCAGTTCTTC
>TRBV28|.|16|TRBD2|TRBJ2-3
CASSQHSGVHTDTQYF
TGTGCCAGCAGTCAACATAGCGGGGTGCACACAGATACGCAGTATTTT
>TRBV19|.|14|TRBD1|TRBJ1-3
CASWDSLSGNTIYF
TGTGCCAGCTGGGACAGCCTCTCTGGAAACACCATATATTTT
>TRBV5-1|.|16|TRBD2|TRBJ2-7
CASSSASGRASYEQYF
TGCGCCAGCAGCTCCGCTAGCGGGAGGGCCAGTTACGAGCAGTACTTC
>TRBV28|.|17|.|TRBJ1-2
CASSLSPRWGQRYGYTF
TGTGCCAGCAGCCTGAGCCCCCGATGGGGGCAAAGGTATGGCTACACCTTC
>TRBV2|few|12|.|TRBJ2-7
CVSSQQGAEQYF
TGTGTCAGCAGTCAACAGGGAGCCGAGCAGTACTTC
>TRBV6-6|few|14|.|TRBJ2-2
CASRAGSNTGELFF
TGTGCCAGCAGGGCAGGGTCGAACACCGGGGAGCTGTTTTTT
>TRBV30|.|12|.|TRBJ2-3
CAWSGGQAPQYF
TGTGCCTGGAGTGGTGGGCAGGCCCCGCAGTATTTT
>TRBV6-1|.|14|TRBD1|TRBJ2-7
CASTEGASDYEQYF
TGTGCCAGCACCGAGGGGGCTTCCGACTACGAGCAGTACTTC
>TRBV7-2|.|16|TRBD1|TRBJ1-5
CASSLTRTGTNQPQHF
TGTGCCAGCAGCCTGACGAGGACAGGGACAAATCAGCCCCAGCATTTT
>TRBV7-2|.|16|.|TRBJ1-3
CASSWEGGAPGNTIYF
TGTGCCAGCAGCTGGGAGGGGGGTGCACCTGGAAACACCATATATTTT
>TRBV5-1|.|14|TRBD1|TRBJ2-7
CASSLETGAYEQYF
TGCGCCAGCAGCTTGGAGACAGGGGCCTACGAGCAGTACTTC
>TRBV6-5|.|15|.|TRBJ2-7
CASSSLDSFTYEQYF
TGTGCCAGCAGTTCTCTGGACAGTTTTACCTACGAGCAGTACTTC
>TRBV28|.|13|TRBD1|TRBJ1-4
CASREGAGGKLFF
TGTGCCAGCAGAGAGGGGGCAGGTGGAAAACTGTTTTTT
>TRBV5-1|.|13|.|TRBJ1-2
CASSLGLYYGYTF
TGCGCCAGCAGCTTGGGACTGTACTATGGCTACACCTTC
>TRBV7-2|.|15|.|TRBJ2-3
CASSLMASDTDTQYF
TGTGCCAGCAGCTTGATGGCTAGCGACACAGATACGCAGTATTTT